This T cell receptor (beta chain) came from a study of cytomegalovirus exposure and HLA in healthy donors. Use of 60 Vbeta and 13 Jbeta primers characterized the PCR. TCRdb's table, derived via immunoSEQ multiplex PCR, lists solely in-frame clones and lacks some. The sample yields under 150,000 clones, over 75% seen once. Study outcomes and limitations: In vitro testing confirmed a few CMV-associated chains as specific for CMV antigens.

On this clone itself: Its specificity is unknown.

The receptor comes from a woman between 18 and 29 years old in good health and CMV-seronegative. The source material was PBMCs.

DNA for the CDR3: TGTGCCAGCAGCCCACAGGTTGGGGGAGGCCGGTGGAAGACCCAGTACTTC. Translated, it gives CASSPQVGGGRWKTQYF. The chain uses TRBV7-2 and TRBJ2-5; weak D call: TRBD2 (6 bases). V lost 5 bases and J 6 bases, leaving 25 bases between the germline ends. The CDR3 covers 17 residues. Germline CDR1 SGHTA, CDR2 FQGNSA.